This T cell receptor (beta chain) was recovered during a study of a mutant IDH1 vaccine in newly diagnosed glioma. Whole-study results and caveats: Most patients, 85% to 95%, showed vaccine-induced immune responses.

Germline loops: CDR1 SGHDT, CDR2 YYEEEE. The germline V and J ends were trimmed by 4 bases and 0 bases, with 11 bases remaining between them. This CDR3 has 15 amino acids. Sequenced by immunoSEQ multiplex PCR; TCRdb stores in-frame clones only, minus some. This table has around 53,000 clones, around 84% appearing once. As for time point: week 47, end of study. The vaccine gave 300 ug of a 20-mer mutant IDH1 peptide subcutaneously per dose. Concerning this clone itself: Antigen: not known.

The receptor was derived from a woman in her thirties with glioma. Some clones in this sample may be carry-over from other donors' samples. The V and J genes are TRBV5-6 and TRBJ2-1, with D perhaps assigned TRBD1 or TRBD2 (5 bases each). Sequences were derived from PBMCs, sampled from a glioma patient whose treatment included an IDH1 peptide vaccine. The CDR3, as DNA: TGTGCCAGCAGCCCGGGACCGAGCTCCTACAATGAGCAGTTCTTC. The encoded protein is CASSPGPSSYNEQFF.